The source of this T cell receptor beta chain is a study of CD8 T cells in Susac syndrome. The multiple sclerosis controls were treatment-naive patients affected by stable or active relapsing-remitting disease. RNA totalling roughly 0.5 to 1 ug underwent reverse transcription with random hexamers. Each CDR3 protein is one row after TCRdb ran MiXCR on the immunoSEQ multiplex PCR reads. The sample records around 120,000 distinct CDR3 sequences, 85% to 95% being singletons. The CDR3 length is 15 residues. In germline, CDR1 is SGDLS, CDR2 YYNGEE. V shed 1 base and J shed 7 bases, with 18 bases lying between them.

Sequences were obtained from CD4+ T cells from PBMCs. The receptor was derived from a human donor with multiple sclerosis. The rearrangement uses TRBV9 and TRBJ2-7; D might be TRBD1 (6 bases). The CDR3 nucleotides read TGTGCCAGCAGCGTATCATCCCAGGGTACAGGGGAGCAGTACTTC. It yields the protein CASSVSSQGTGEQYF.